This is a list of T cell receptor beta chains from one sample in a study of T cell responses to AZD1222 COVID-19 vaccine. Libraries were prepared by immunoSEQ multiplex PCR; TCRdb keeps only in-frame clonotypes and omits some of them. The sample has about 180,000 clones; approximately 86% are singletons. The sequences come from peripheral blood, collected 28 days after the second AZD1222 dose. The source is an adult who received the AZD1222 COVID-19 vaccine. The conserved cysteine and the conserved F or W are not part of the CDR3 here. A D gene is named only where the DNA matches it firmly.

TRBJ2-5,TRBV10-3,TRBD2,AISYGGGEETQY
TRBJ1-6,TRBV5-4,NA,ASSLPGAIVNSPLH
TRBJ1-4,TRBV7-2,NA,ASSLPTASSEKLF
TRBJ1-2,TRBV9,NA,ASSPGGRVDFSGYT
TRBJ1-1,TRBV3-1/TRBV3-2,TRBD1,ASRDRANTEAF
TRBJ2-1,TRBV19,TRBD1,ASSIAPGGGEQF
TRBJ2-1,TRBV19,TRBD2,ASSIGAGLAGGPSYNEQF
TRBJ1-5,TRBV6-5,NA,ASSFRGSNQPQH
TRBJ1-2,TRBV3-1/TRBV3-2,NA,ASSQNVGTGAYGYT
TRBJ1-1,TRBV7-8,NA,ASSVGPNTEAF
TRBJ1-5,TRBV7-2,NA,ASSLIQGFQPQH
TRBJ2-1,TRBV5-1,NA,ASSFYESSYNEQF
TRBJ2-3,TRBV29-1,TRBD1,SVTGQGSTDTQY
TRBJ1-2,TRBV28,NA,ASSPKGGRYT
TRBJ2-3,TRBV4-1,TRBD2,ASSLTSGGADTQY
TRBJ1-6,TRBV5-1,TRBD1,ASSLRTGQNSPLH
TRBJ2-1,TRBV5-4,NA,ASSRDSRSDEQF
TRBJ2-7,TRBV5-4,TRBD1,ASSFGTGSAYEQY
TRBJ1-6,TRBV28,NA,ASSPGGSYNSPLH
TRBJ2-7,TRBV7-3,NA,ASSFDSGAGEQY
TRBJ2-2,TRBV23-1,NA,ASTPWRDGGELF
TRBJ1-1,TRBV16,NA,ASSQSGRNTEAF
TRBJ2-1,TRBV7-6,NA,ASSLYRQVGLDEQF
TRBJ1-1,TRBV28,TRBD1,ASRTGLNTEAF
TRBJ1-2,TRBV7-2,NA,ASSPQANYGYT
TRBJ2-3,TRBV7-2,TRBD2,ASSLRGRSGGNPDTQY
TRBJ1-2,TRBV5-1,NA,ASSLVLDIRDSGYT
TRBJ2-3,TRBV27,TRBD1,ASRRAGTGGWRTDTQY
TRBJ1-2,TRBV6-5,NA,ATRRAVNYGYT
TRBJ1-5,TRBV28,NA,ASSSGKSWGNQPQH
TRBJ1-2,TRBV29-1,NA,SVGVGFAGGYT
TRBJ2-1,TRBV28,NA,ASSLSSPYNEQF
TRBJ1-1,TRBV5-6,TRBD1,ASRLTGGWDTEAF
TRBJ1-2,TRBV12-3/TRBV12-4,NA,ASSLSGSGYT
TRBJ1-1,TRBV9,NA,ASSKYMNTEAF
TRBJ2-2,TRBV6-2/TRBV6-3,TRBD1,ASSFGQGSTGELF
TRBJ1-1,TRBV19,NA,ASSEGLTNTEAF
TRBJ1-6,TRBV7-2,TRBD1,ASSLPRPTGAPLH
TRBJ1-5,TRBV11-2,TRBD1,ASSLGTGMGNQPQH
TRBJ1-6,TRBV6-5,TRBD1,ASSRTGGDNSPLH
TRBJ1-1,TRBV19,NA,ASSKVPNTEAF
TRBJ2-3,TRBV7-3,TRBD2,ASSAQAGTDTQY
TRBJ2-5,TRBV3-1/TRBV3-2,TRBD2,ASSSSGQETQY
TRBJ2-3,TRBV9,TRBD2,ASSVELLLAGGSDTQY
TRBJ2-4,TRBV21-1,NA,ASSKEWGTGNIQY
TRBJ2-2,TRBV10-3,TRBD1,AISARQGADTGELF
TRBJ1-2,TRBV6-5,TRBD1,ASRDSGQMINGYT
TRBJ1-5,TRBV12-3/TRBV12-4,TRBD1,ASSKDRGQPQH
TRBJ1-5,TRBV10-2,NA,ASAPGDNQPQH
TRBJ2-7,TRBV5-4,TRBD2,ASSIAGGSSYEQY
TRBJ1-5,TRBV5-1,NA,ASSLEGGNQPQH
TRBJ1-3,TRBV30,NA,AWSHGRKSGNTIY
TRBJ2-7,TRBV6-1,NA,ASSDARVSLYEQY
TRBJ1-5,TRBV28,NA,ASSLEGYSNQPQH
TRBJ2-7,TRBV9,TRBD1,ASSVENRGYEQY
TRBJ2-5,TRBV9,NA,ASSVAGGALSGGQETQY
TRBJ2-7,TRBV27,TRBD1,ASSPTGDRYEQY
TRBJ1-2,TRBV30,NA,AGTRGNYGYT
TRBJ1-6,TRBV7-9,TRBD1,ASSLGGTGDRPLH
TRBJ1-1,TRBV6-2/TRBV6-3,NA,ASSDAGSTEAF